This entry describes one TCR beta chain. The data derive from a study of blood T cell repertoires in COVID-19. Study information: Both acute and convalescent COVID-19 samples were obtained from the United States, Italy and Spain. T cells, B-cell-depleted T cells, or PBMCs provided the cDNA or gDNA that served as material.

Sequencing was performed with immunoSEQ multiplex PCR; in TCRdb, only in-frame clones are kept and a portion is missing. This sample has about 42,000 clones, with 75% to 80% found just once. The sample comprised peripheral blood. This clonotype was sampled from a woman in her 70s with acute or convalescent COVID-19.

As DNA, the CDR3 is TGTGCCAGCAGTTACGTTGGGACAGGCGCTTCCTATGGCTACACCTTC. Its translation: CASSYVGTGASYGYTF. V usage is TRBV6-2 or TRBV6-3 and J usage is TRBJ1-2, with TRBD1 matching 8 bases. The CDR3 runs 16 residues. V trimming: 2 bases; J trimming: 4 bases; junction bases outside the gene matches: 9. The germline gives CDR1 MNHEY, CDR2 SVGEGT.